The sequence of this T cell receptor (beta chain) was determined in a study of chemoradiotherapy in HPV16-positive cancers. The data were produced by immunoSEQ multiplex PCR, yet TCRdb's version contains in-frame clones alone and is incomplete. Here the sample spans approximately 8,000 clones, about 66% being singletons. V dropped 2 bases and J dropped 1 base, with 9 bases sitting between them. In germline, CDR1 is SGHDT, CDR2 YYEEEE. The CDR3 runs 14 residues. Repertoires were sampled repeatedly during chemoradiotherapy. Specimen collection occurred from a patient who underwent chemoradiotherapy. This receptor was taken from a human donor with HPV-associated anogenital cancer. The gene calls are TRBV5-6 and TRBJ1-1; D may be TRBD1 (5 bases). CDR3 protein: CASSLQAPNTEAFF. CDR3 in DNA: TGTGCCAGCAGCTTACAGGCCCCGAACACTGAAGCTTTCTTT.